The 18 T cell receptor beta chains reported below all come from one sample, sequenced in a study of radiotherapy plus CTLA-4 blockade in lung cancer. Produced via immunoSEQ multiplex PCR; TCRdb's table is partial and in-frame only. The sample shows approximately 89,000 clones, more than 60% of them seen only once. The sequencing used peripheral blood, collected from a patient treated with radiotherapy plus ipilimumab. These receptors all come from a human donor with non-small cell lung cancer who had a partial response to radiotherapy plus ipilimumab. Some clones in this sample may be carry-over from other donors' samples.

This sequence joins TRBV19 and TRBJ2-6; 7 nucleotides align to TRBD1. The ends lost 7 bases at V and 4 bases at J; junction bases unmatched: 7. CDR3 length: 15 residues. CDR1 and CDR2 (germline): LNHDA, SQIVND (reference sequence). Here the CDR3 DNA reads TGTGCCAGTACCTTAAGGGGGCGGGGGGCCAACGTCCTGACTTTC. This gives the protein CASTLRGRGANVLTF.

The V gene is TRBV19, the J gene TRBJ1-5; D remains ambiguous. V was trimmed by 2 bases and J by 5 bases, leaving 10 bases between them. The CDR3 has 14 amino acids. The germline V gene encodes CDR1 LNHDA and CDR2 SQIVND (reference sequence). CDR3 in amino acids: CASSIFRTDQPQHF. CDR3 sequence (DNA): TGTGCCAGTAGTATATTCCGTACGGATCAGCCCCAGCATTTT.

The rearrangement joins TRBV30 to TRBJ1-1; D uncertain. V dropped 8 bases and J dropped 2 bases, with 15 bases sitting between them. Per germline, CDR1 GTSNPN and CDR2 SVGIG (reference sequence). The CDR3 has 13 residues. Here the CDR3 DNA reads TGTGCCCAAGATCCTGGGCCAAACACTGAAGCTTTCTTT. Residues: CAQDPGPNTEAFF.

The chain couples TRBV29-1 to TRBJ2-1; maybe TRBD1 (6 bases). Germline CDR1 and CDR2: SQVTM and ANQGSEA. Between the trimmed V and J ends, which lost 6 bases and 2 bases, there was a span of 14 bases. This CDR3 has 14 residues. The DNA of the CDR3 is TGCAGCGTACGGGACAACCCCCCCTACAATGAGCAGTTCTTC. Translating it yields CSVRDNPPYNEQFF.

The chain has TRBV6-6 and TRBJ2-7; 13 bases are a match to TRBD2. After removal of 6 bases from V and 3 bases from J, the junction contained 5 bases not matched to a gene. Germline V CDR1 and CDR2: MNHNY, SVGAGI (reference sequence). There are 15 residues in the CDR3. Written as DNA, the CDR3 is TGTGCCAGCAGACTAGCGGGAGGGGACTTCTACGAGCAGTACTTC. It yields the protein CASRLAGGDFYEQYF.

This chain links TRBV6-5 with TRBJ2-7; 7 bases map to TRBD1. V lost 8 bases and J lost 7; bases outside the gene matches: 11. Germline CDR1 reads MNHEY; CDR2 reads SVGAGI. The length of the CDR3 is 13 residues. CDR3 nucleotide sequence: TGTGCCAGCTCTGGGGACAGAGTGTGGGAGCAGTACTTC. Its protein is CASSGDRVWEQYF.

The V gene is TRBV2, the J gene TRBJ2-1; 8 bases map to TRBD2. The V and J ends lost 4 bases and 5 bases, in that order; junction bases with no gene match: 13. This CDR3 spans 17 amino acids. Germline CDR1 reads SNHLY; CDR2 reads FYNNEI. CDR3 DNA: TGTGCCAGCAGTGTTTCGGTGAGGCTAGCGGGCCACAATGAGCAGTTCTTC. Its translation: CASSVSVRLAGHNEQFF.

V is TRBV27 and J is TRBJ2-7; a weak D match, TRBD1 (6 bases). CDR1 and CDR2 from the germline V gene are MNHEY and SMNVEV (reference sequence). Trimming shortened V by 8 bases and J by 0 bases, and 17 bases separated the two germline ends. The CDR3 consists of 15 residues. The CDR3 DNA sequence: TGTGCCAGCGGAAACACCGGGACACACTCCTACGAGCAGTACTTC. It specifies CASGNTGTHSYEQYF.

The chain has TRBV4-1 and TRBJ2-1; 8 nucleotides match TRBD2. Germline trimming cut 1 base from V and 6 bases from J; bases unmatched to any gene: 11. This CDR3 is 17 amino acids long. Germline loops: CDR1 MGHRA, CDR2 YSYEKL. The CDR3 coding sequence is TGCGCCAGCAGCCAAGTTTCGGGGGGGCAGTTCCGCAATGAGCAGTTCTTC. This sequence encodes CASSQVSGGQFRNEQFF.

This sequence joins TRBV7-8 and TRBJ2-1, with D perhaps TRBD2 (5 bases). This CDR3 is 14 amino acids long. Trimming took 5 bases from V and 4 from J, leaving 12 bases between them. CDR1 is SGHVS, CDR2 FQNEAQ, per germline. CDR3 sequence (DNA): TGTGCCAGCAGCCCCTCCGGGATATACAATGAGCAGTTCTTC. This sequence encodes CASSPSGIYNEQFF.

The chain uses TRBV11-2 and TRBJ1-6, with 8 bases aligning to TRBD1. The CDR3 consists of 14 residues. Germline V gene sequence: CDR1 SGHAT, CDR2 FQNNGV. The junction had 7 bases not matched to a gene; V was cut back by 2 bases and J by 13 bases. The CDR3 sequence: CASSLSGGADPLHF. Here the CDR3 DNA reads TGTGCCAGCAGCTTATCAGGGGGCGCGGACCCCCTCCACTTT.

This chain uses TRBV2 with TRBJ1-5, with D perhaps TRBD1 (6 bases). Trimming removed 6 bases at V and 2 bases at J, with 11 bases between. The length of the CDR3 is 14 residues. Per the germline V gene, CDR1 is SNHLY and CDR2 is FYNNEI. For the CDR3, the DNA is TGTGCCAGCAGCATCAGGGGAGGCAATCAGCCCCAGCATTTT. This translates into CASSIRGGNQPQHF.

The chain links TRBV6-5 to TRBJ2-5; no clear D. Trimming removed 5 bases at V and 3 bases at J, with 13 bases between. CDR3 length: 14 amino acids. CDR1 MNHEY and CDR2 SVGAGI come from the germline V gene. As DNA, the CDR3 is TGTGCCAGCAGTGAACTACTGCAAAAAGAGACCCAGTACTTC. This sequence encodes CASSELLQKETQYF.

J is TRBJ2-7 and V is TRBV30; 8 bases map to TRBD2. CDR3 length equals 12 residues. J gave up 4 bases and V 4 bases, and 3 bases lay outside the gene matches. CDR1 and CDR2 (germline): GTSNPN, SVGIG (reference sequence). The CDR3 sequence: CAWTRGGYEQYF. The CDR3 nucleotides read TGTGCCTGGACCCGCGGGGGGTACGAGCAGTACTTC.

This clone occurred a few times. The chain carries TRBV11-2 and TRBJ1-4; D possibly corresponds to TRBD1 (6 bases). V was trimmed by 5 bases and J by 0 bases, leaving 13 bases between them. The CDR3 spans 16 residues. Per germline, CDR1 SGHAT and CDR2 FQNNGV. CDR3 in amino acids: CASSATGTATNEKLFF. In nucleotides, the CDR3 is TGTGCCAGCAGCGCCACAGGGACCGCAACTAATGAAAAACTGTTTTTT.

This chain connects TRBV30 to TRBJ2-2; 14 bases map to TRBD2. Germline values: CDR1 GTSNPN, CDR2 SVGIG (reference sequence). V dropped 3 bases and J dropped 7; count of bases not matched to a gene: 7. The CDR3 is made up of 16 amino acids. This chain's CDR3 is CAWRGLAGAGSGELFF. DNA of the CDR3: TGTGCCTGGAGGGGACTAGCGGGAGCGGGGAGCGGGGAGCTGTTTTTT. Supplemented by reference TRBV30 and TRBJ2-2, the full variable domain reads SQTIHQWPATLVQPVGSPLSLECTVEGTSNPNLYWYRQAAGRGLQLLFYSVGIGQISSEVPQNLSASRPQDRQFILSSKKLLLSDSGFYLCAWRGLAGAGSGELFFGEGSRLTVL.

The rearrangement links TRBV5-6 to TRBJ1-2; 7 bases line up with TRBD1. Germline assignment: CDR1 SGHDT and CDR2 YYEEEE. Trimming at V came to 5 bases and at J to 8 bases, leaving 12 bases not matched to a gene. This CDR3 region has 14 residues. In nucleotides, the CDR3 is TGTGCCAGCAGTTGGGAGACAGGGAGAGGGGGCTACACCTTC. Protein product: CASSWETGRGGYTF. Using reference TRBV5-6 and TRBJ1-2 for the parts outside the CDR3, the full variable domain is DAGVTQSPTHLIKTRGQQVTLRCSPKSGHDTVSWYQQALGQGPQFIFQYYEEEERQRGNFPDRFSGHQFPNYSSELNVNALLLGDSALYLCASSWETGRGGYTFGSGTRLTVV.

This chain connects TRBV2 to TRBJ1-4; 7 nucleotides agree with TRBD1. CDR3 length: 16 amino acids. V lost 7 bases to trimming and J lost 0 bases; unmatched junction nucleotides: 8. Germline V gives CDR1 SNHLY, CDR2 FYNNEI. CDR3 DNA sequence: TGTGCCAGCAAGACTAGACAGGGAGCAACTAATGAAAAACTGTTTTTT. This translates into CASKTRQGATNEKLFF.